This T cell receptor (beta chain) was recovered during a study of control samples from healthy donors and cancer patients. Using immunoSEQ multiplex PCR, the repertoire was profiled, and TCRdb retains in-frame clones only, with some absent. Counted here are some 77,000 clones, approximately 88% occurring once; the ten biggest clones make up approximately 7.6%. CDR1 LGHNA and CDR2 YNFKEQ come from the germline V gene. The V gene lost 4 bases and the J gene lost 3 bases, with 12 bases spanning the gap. This CDR3 spans 14 amino acids. This clonotype was obtained from a woman aged 60-75 years in good health. The J gene is TRBJ1-1, the V gene TRBV4-2; D remains ambiguous. Source material: blood. The CDR3 nucleotides are TGTGCCAGCAGCCGAACCGGGTGGGACACTGAAGCTTTCTTT. It yields the protein CASSRTGWDTEAFF.